This is a list of T cell receptor beta chains from one sample in a study of shared clonotypes between healthy human individuals. Some clones are missing from TCRdb's copy, which holds only in-frame ones; the method was immunoSEQ multiplex PCR. The table records around 1,000,000 clones, around 77% of them present only once. Sequencing was carried out using memory CD4+ T cells from PBMCs. The receptor set was obtained from a man younger than 30 in good health. Some clones in this sample may be carry-over from other donors' samples. The CDR3 runs from the conserved cysteine through the conserved F or W. The order of the fields is clone size, V gene, D gene, J gene, CDR3 DNA, CDR3 protein. A D gene is named only where the DNA matches it firmly. Rows give clone size only sometimes, using once, few, many, or a class for an expanded clone.

NA	TRBV28	TRBD1	TRBJ1-2	TGTGCCAGCAGCCAGAACAGGGGGCTGGCCTATGGCTACACCTTC	CASSQNRGLAYGYTF
NA	TRBV7-9	TRBD2	TRBJ2-1	TGTGCCAGCAGCTTACCCCCGGGGCGGGAGAGGTACAATGAGCAGTTCTTC	CASSLPPGRERYNEQFF
NA	TRBV19	TRBD1	TRBJ1-2	TGTGCCAGTAGTCGACAGGGCTATGGCTACACCTTC	CASSRQGYGYTF
NA	TRBV20-1	NA	TRBJ2-3	TGCAGTGCTAGATTCCCAGATACGCAGTATTTT	CSARFPDTQYF
once	TRBV18	TRBD1	TRBJ1-4	TGTGCCAGCTCACCTTCGACAGGGAGGGATGAAAAACTGTTTTTT	CASSPSTGRDEKLFF
many	TRBV5-1	NA	TRBJ2-5	TGCGCCAGCAGCTTGGTAAGGGCAGCCGAGACCCAGTACTTC	CASSLVRAAETQYF
few	TRBV5-4	TRBD1	TRBJ2-3	TGTGCCAGCAGCTGGGAAAGGGGGCAGGATACGCAGTATTTT	CASSWERGQDTQYF
NA	TRBV2	TRBD1	TRBJ1-2	TGTGCCAGCAGTGCCGTTAGGACAGGGGACTATGGCTACACCTTC	CASSAVRTGDYGYTF
many	TRBV4-3	TRBD1	TRBJ2-7	TGCGCCAGCAGCCAAGGCTCCACAGGGGGCTACGAGCAGTACTTC	CASSQGSTGGYEQYF
NA	TRBV4-3	TRBD2	TRBJ2-7	TGCGCCAGCAGCCGGGAGCTGGCGGGACTAGCGGCTGCCTACGAGCAGTACTTC	CASSRELAGLAAAYEQYF
few	TRBV28	NA	TRBJ2-3	TGTGCCAGCACTGGTTCTCGTAGCACAGATACGCAGTATTTT	CASTGSRSTDTQYF
NA	TRBV28	TRBD2	TRBJ2-1	TGTGCCAGCAGCCCCGGGGGGTACAATGAGCAGTTCTTC	CASSPGGYNEQFF
NA	TRBV2	TRBD2	TRBJ2-5	TGTGCCAGCAGTGGGACTAGCGTGGAGACCCAGTACTTC	CASSGTSVETQYF
NA	TRBV4-2	NA	TRBJ1-2	TGTGCCAGCAGCCAATCTGGGGCGGGGCCCGGCCGGGGCTACACCTTC	CASSQSGAGPGRGYTF
NA	TRBV29-1	NA	TRBJ2-1	TGCAGCGTTTTCGGGGTCTCCTACAATGAGCAGTTCTTC	CSVFGVSYNEQFF
many	TRBV9	NA	TRBJ1-1	TGTGCCAGCAGCGTAGGCAAGGGTCCTCCAAGGAACACTGAAGCTTTCTTT	CASSVGKGPPRNTEAFF
few	TRBV5-5	NA	TRBJ2-4	TGTGCCAGCAAGTGGGATTACTGGGCCAAAAACATTCAGTACTTC	CASKWDYWAKNIQYF
NA	TRBV10-1	NA	TRBJ2-2	TGCGCCACCAAAGACTCACTTGGTCCCACCGGGGAGCTGTTTTTT	CATKDSLGPTGELFF
few	TRBV11-1	NA	TRBJ1-1	TGTGCCAGCAACGAGATCAGGCGTACTGAAGCTTTCTTT	CASNEIRRTEAFF
few	TRBV11-2	TRBD1	TRBJ2-2	TGTGCCAGCAGCCCGGGACAGGGGTTTTCCGGGGAGCTGTTTTTT	CASSPGQGFSGELFF
few	TRBV23-1	NA	TRBJ2-7	TGCGCCAGCAGTCAAGACACATACGAGCAGTACTTC	CASSQDTYEQYF
few	TRBV7-7	NA	TRBJ1-3	TGTGCCAGCAGCCCCGGGACAAACTCTGGAAACACCATATATTTT	CASSPGTNSGNTIYF
few	TRBV2	TRBD1	TRBJ1-4	TGTGCCAGCAGGGCAGGGGGCAGCAATGAAAAACTGTTTTTT	CASRAGGSNEKLFF
NA	TRBV5-6	NA	TRBJ2-5	TGTGCCAGCAGCTTATCGGGCATAACGGAGACCCAGTACTTC	CASSLSGITETQYF
few	TRBV5-1	TRBD1	TRBJ2-2	TGCGCCAGCAGCAAGGGGGCTGGCACCGGGGAGCTGTTTTTT	CASSKGAGTGELFF
NA	TRBV9	TRBD1	TRBJ2-5	TGTGCCAGCAGCGCCCGGACAGGGGGAGGAGAGACCCAGTACTTC	CASSARTGGGETQYF
NA	TRBV5-1	NA	TRBJ1-2	TGCGCCAGCAGCTTGGGGACCATAGCTAACTATGGCTACACCTTC	CASSLGTIANYGYTF
NA	TRBV28	NA	TRBJ2-7	TGTGCCAGCAGTCCGTCCGGACTCTTCTACGAGCAGTACTTC	CASSPSGLFYEQYF
NA	TRBV18	TRBD1	TRBJ2-7	TGTGCCAGCTCGGCCGAGACAGGGGCCAACGAGCAGTACTTC	CASSAETGANEQYF
NA	TRBV6-1	NA	TRBJ1-3	TGTGCCAGCAGACGGGCCGGAAGGGAAAACACCATATATTTT	CASRRAGRENTIYF
NA	TRBV4-3	TRBD2	TRBJ2-5	TGCGCCAGCAGCCAAGGTACCGCTAGCGGGATAACCCAAGAGACCCAGTACTTC	CASSQGTASGITQETQYF
few	TRBV27	TRBD2	TRBJ2-1	TGTGCCAGCACCGCCTTGGAAGCGGGAGTTAATGAGCAGTTCTTC	CASTALEAGVNEQFF
NA	TRBV9	NA	TRBJ2-7	TGTGCCAGCAGCGTAGCTACAGGGAGCTCCTACGAGCAGTACTTC	CASSVATGSSYEQYF
NA	TRBV7-6	NA	TRBJ2-2	TGTGCCAGCAGCTTAGGAGGTACAACGAACACCGGGGAGCTGTTTTTT	CASSLGGTTNTGELFF
NA	TRBV2	NA	TRBJ2-2	TGTGCCAGCAGTGGCCAAAGGGCGAACACCGGGGAGCTGTTTTTT	CASSGQRANTGELFF
few	TRBV2	NA	TRBJ2-2	TGTGCCAGCAGTCCCATAAGGGGCGGGGAGCTGTTTTTT	CASSPIRGGELFF
NA	TRBV7-9	NA	TRBJ2-7	TGTGCCAGCAGCTCGGGGGCCTACGAGCAGTACTTC	CASSSGAYEQYF
NA	TRBV5-4	TRBD1	TRBJ1-5	TGTGCCAGCAGCACCTTCGACAGGGGTAATACGCCCCAGCATTTT	CASSTFDRGNTPQHF
NA	TRBV28	NA	TRBJ1-1	TGTGCCAGCAGTTTAACCGGCCGCTTCGAAGCTTTCTTT	CASSLTGRFEAFF
NA	TRBV5-1	NA	TRBJ1-2	TGCGCCAGCAGCTTTCGGGGAGCGAACTATGGCTACACCTTC	CASSFRGANYGYTF
NA	TRBV7-2	NA	TRBJ2-3	TGTGCCAGCAGCTTAAAAGGGTTTAGCACAGATACGCAGTATTTT	CASSLKGFSTDTQYF
few	TRBV28	NA	TRBJ1-5	TGTGCCAGCAGTCGTATCGACAGAGATTATCAGCCCCAGCATTTT	CASSRIDRDYQPQHF
NA	TRBV6-5	NA	TRBJ2-2	TGTGCCAGCCACCCGACAGCAAACACCGGGGAGCTGTTTTTT	CASHPTANTGELFF
NA	TRBV10-3	TRBD1	TRBJ1-2	TGTGCCATCAGTGGGACCTCGACAGGGCTTGGCTACACCTTC	CAISGTSTGLGYTF
NA	TRBV7-3	TRBD2	TRBJ2-1	TGTGCCAGCAGCTTAACCCCACTAGCGGGAGGGACGAATGAGCAGTTCTTC	CASSLTPLAGGTNEQFF
many	TRBV5-6	NA	TRBJ1-5	TGTGCCAGCAGCTTGGATGGGGGATCGATCAATCAGCCCCAGCATTTT	CASSLDGGSINQPQHF
NA	TRBV5-4	TRBD2	TRBJ2-1	TGTGCCAGCAGCACGGACCTGACTAGCGGATACAATGAGCAGTTCTTC	CASSTDLTSGYNEQFF
NA	TRBV14	TRBD2	TRBJ2-7	TGTGCCAGCAGCCAAGCCCCGGGACGGAAACTAGCGGGAGGTTCCTACGAGCAGTACTTC	CASSQAPGRKLAGGSYEQYF
NA	TRBV6-1	NA	TRBJ1-5	TGTGCCAGCAATGGGGCGGGGTACCAGCCCCAGCATTTT	CASNGAGYQPQHF
NA	TRBV5-8	TRBD2	TRBJ2-3	TGTGCCAGCAGCTTCGCGGGAGTCGGCACAGATACGCAGTATTTT	CASSFAGVGTDTQYF
NA	TRBV7-9	TRBD1	TRBJ2-7	TGTGCCAGCAGCCGAAATACAGGGGGAGACGAGCAGTACTTC	CASSRNTGGDEQYF
NA	TRBV7-9	TRBD2	TRBJ2-4	TGTGCCAGCAGCTTAGGGTTTAGCGGGAACATTCAGTACTTC	CASSLGFSGNIQYF
NA	TRBV4-1	NA	TRBJ1-2	TGCGCCAGCAGCCAAGTTGGGGGAGCCAACTATGGCTACACCTTC	CASSQVGGANYGYTF
NA	TRBV5-1	NA	TRBJ2-3	TGCGCCAGCAGCTTGTCTCCTTCCACAGATACGCAGTATTTT	CASSLSPSTDTQYF
NA	TRBV5-1	TRBD1	TRBJ1-2	TGCGCCAGCAGCTGGCTTTCCGACAGGGGGCAGGGCTATGGCTACACCTTC	CASSWLSDRGQGYGYTF
once	TRBV11-2	NA	TRBJ2-4	TGTGCCAGCAGCTTAGTTTGGGCGGTAAACATTCAGTACTTC	CASSLVWAVNIQYF
NA	TRBV29-1	TRBD1	TRBJ1-1	TGCAGCGTTGAATCTCCGACAGGGGAGAACACTGAAGCTTTCTTT	CSVESPTGENTEAFF
NA	TRBV29-1	NA	TRBJ2-5	TGCAGCGGGGTGGGCCAGGGGCTCGGCGAGACCCAGTACTTC	CSGVGQGLGETQYF
few	TRBV6-1	NA	TRBJ2-7	TGTGCCAGCAGTGAAGACCTGGACTCCTACGAGCAGTACTTC	CASSEDLDSYEQYF
NA	TRBV7-3	TRBD2	TRBJ2-1	TGTGCCAGCAGCTTGGCGGGAGGACAAAACAATGAGCAGTTCTTC	CASSLAGGQNNEQFF